The next 26 T cell receptor beta chains were all read from a single sample in a study of blood T cell repertoires in COVID-19. Method: immunoSEQ multiplex PCR; TCRdb's copy keeps in-frame clones and lacks some. The data contain about 220,000 clones, around three quarters of them singletons. Sequenced material: peripheral blood. The receptors derive from a woman aged 70-85 years with acute or convalescent COVID-19.

V is TRBV24-1 and J is TRBJ2-3, with 13 bases fitting TRBD2. The CDR3 is made up of 17 amino acids. J lost 4 bases, V lost 3 bases, and 6 bases had no gene match. Germline CDR1 reads KGHDR; CDR2 reads SFDVKD. The DNA for the CDR3 is TGTGCCACCAGTGATCCAGGACTAGCGGGGGAAGCAGATACGCAGTATTTT. Translating gives CATSDPGLAGEADTQYF.

The rearrangement uses TRBV24-1 and TRBJ2-5, with TRBD1 matching over 8 bases. J lost 5 bases, V lost 2 bases, and 6 bases had no gene match. The CDR3 has 15 amino acids. Germline CDR1 KGHDR, CDR2 SFDVKD. For the CDR3, the DNA is TGTGCCACCAGTGATTCATCGACAGGGGAGGAGACCCAGTACTTC. The encoded protein is CATSDSSTGEETQYF.

The chain joins TRBV10-3 to TRBJ1-2, with D tentatively TRBD1 (6 bases). This CDR3 is 17 amino acids long. Trimming took 0 bases from V and 6 from J, leaving 20 bases between them. CDR1 ENHRY and CDR2 SYGVKD come from the germline V gene. The CDR3 coding sequence is TGTGCCATCAGTGAGTCTATAAACCCCGTACAGGGAGATGGCTACACCTTC. Translating gives CAISESINPVQGDGYTF.

This sequence joins TRBV2 and TRBJ2-1, with 7 bases that match TRBD1. There are 16 residues in the CDR3. Germline V gene sequence: CDR1 SNHLY, CDR2 FYNNEI. The V gene end was trimmed by 3 bases and the J gene end by 9 bases; junction bases not matched to a gene: 14. CDR3: CASSDPNWTGSSEQFF. As DNA, the CDR3 is TGTGCCAGCAGTGACCCCAACTGGACAGGATCGAGTGAGCAGTTCTTC.

The rearrangement uses TRBV5-4 and TRBJ1-6; 10 positions match TRBD1. This CDR3 region has 15 residues. Germline V CDR1 and CDR2: SGHNT, YYREEE (reference sequence). The ends lost 3 bases at V and 4 bases at J; junction bases unmatched: 1. This chain's CDR3 is CASSWTGGYNSPLHF. The CDR3 DNA follows: TGTGCCAGCAGCTGGACAGGGGGGTATAATTCACCCCTCCACTTT.

The genes are TRBV6-5 and TRBJ2-2; D may be TRBD1 (6 bases). Trimming removed 6 bases from V and 6 bases from J, with 17 bases in between. The CDR3 length is 15 residues. Germline values: CDR1 MNHEY, CDR2 SVGAGI. The CDR3 sequence is CASSPTGSAAGELFF. The CDR3 DNA reads as TGTGCCAGCAGCCCAACAGGGTCGGCGGCCGGGGAGCTGTTTTTT.

The chain combines TRBV5-1 with TRBJ2-5, with 11 nucleotides matching TRBD1. CDR1 and CDR2 (germline): SGHRS, YFSETQ. The ends lost 7 bases at V and 1 base at J; junction bases unmatched: 9. This CDR3 spans 16 amino acids. The CDR3 region has the DNA TGCGCCAGCCGGACAGGGGGCAGGTTCGGCCAAGAGACCCAGTACTTC. Protein sequence: CASRTGGRFGQETQYF.

This sequence joins TRBV5-1 and TRBJ2-5; 8 bases agree with TRBD1. V was clipped by 0 bases and J by 2 bases; unmatched bases: 0. The germline V gene has CDR1 SGHRS and CDR2 YFSETQ. This CDR3 region has 14 residues. CDR3 sequence: CASSLDRGQETQYF. CDR3 coding DNA: TGCGCCAGCAGCTTGGACAGGGGGCAAGAGACCCAGTACTTC.

This clone turned up a few times. V usage is TRBV5-4 and J usage is TRBJ1-5; weak D call: TRBD1 (5 bases). The CDR3 runs to 14 residues. In germline, CDR1 is SGHNT, CDR2 YYREEE (reference sequence). With 9 bases removed from V and 6 bases from J, the gap between germline ends came to 19 bases. CDR3 protein: CATSNQGSGQPQHF. CDR3 DNA sequence: TGTGCCACATCAAATCAGGGCTCTGGTCAGCCCCAGCATTTT.

A single count supports this clone. This chain links TRBV5-1 with TRBJ2-2, with 8 bases that match TRBD1. Trimming at V came to 4 bases and at J to 6 bases, leaving 5 bases not matched to a gene. CDR1 and CDR2 from the germline V gene are SGHRS and YFSETQ. The length of the CDR3 is 14 residues. In DNA form, the CDR3 reads TGCGCCAGCAGCCCAGAGGACAGGGCCGGGGAGCTGTTTTTT. Its protein is CASSPEDRAGELFF.

This chain links TRBV5-1 with TRBJ2-5; TRBD2 agrees at 12 bases. CDR3 length equals 15 residues. CDR1 SGHRS and CDR2 YFSETQ come from the germline V gene. V gave up 4 bases and J gave up 1 base; unmatched junction bases: 2. The CDR3 coding sequence is TGCGCCAGCAGCCTAGCGGGGGGGTTCCAAGAGACCCAGTACTTC. Protein product: CASSLAGGFQETQYF.

V usage is TRBV5-1 and J usage is TRBJ2-5; D is perhaps TRBD2 (5 bases). CDR3 length: 16 amino acids. In germline, CDR1 is SGHRS, CDR2 YFSETQ. Trimming cost V 2 bases and J 0 bases, with 14 bases left between them. The CDR3 here is CASSFDRGSNQETQYF. The DNA for the CDR3 is TGCGCCAGCAGCTTCGACCGCGGGTCTAACCAAGAGACCCAGTACTTC. Variable domain in full (rest from reference TRBV5-1 and TRBJ2-5): KAGVTQTPRYLIKTRGQQVTLSCSPISGHRSVSWYQQTPGQGLQFLFEYFSETQRNKGNFPGRFSGRQFSNSRSEMNVSTLELGDSALYLCASSFDRGSNQETQYFGPGTRLLVL.

The chain is built from TRBV5-5 and TRBJ2-3, with D possibly matching TRBD2 (7 bases). V dropped 4 bases and J dropped 4 bases, with 22 bases sitting between them. CDR3 length: 17 residues. In germline, CDR1 is SGHKS, CDR2 YYEKEE (reference sequence). The CDR3 here is CASSTGLLGGASDTQYF. CDR3 nucleotide sequence: TGTGCCAGCAGCACAGGCCTACTAGGGGGGGCATCAGATACGCAGTATTTT.

This clone has a handful of counts. The genes are TRBV18 and TRBJ2-1, with 8 bases identical to TRBD1. Germline assignment: CDR1 KGHSH and CDR2 LQKENI. The CDR3 contains 15 residues. V lost 6 bases to trimming and J lost 0 bases; unmatched junction nucleotides: 4. The CDR3 loop reads CASSSGTGSYNEQFF. The DNA of the CDR3 is TGTGCCAGCTCGTCCGGGACAGGCTCCTACAATGAGCAGTTCTTC. Full variable domain (outside the CDR3, taken from reference TRBV18 and TRBJ2-1): NAGVMQNPRHLVRRRGQEARLRCSPMKGHSHVYWYRQLPEEGLKFMVYLQKENIIDESGMPKERFSAEFPKEGPSILRIQQVVRGDSAAYFCASSSGTGSYNEQFFGPGTRLTVL.

Here the CDR3 reads CASSPQGAREKLFF. Written as DNA, the CDR3 is TGTGCCAGTAGCCCTCAGGGGGCCCGTGAAAAACTGTTTTTT. This chain links TRBV19 with TRBJ1-4; 8 bases agree with TRBD1. This CDR3 comprises 14 residues. Germline trimming cut 6 bases from V and 7 bases from J; bases unmatched to any gene: 7. Germline CDR1 LNHDA, CDR2 SQIVND (reference sequence).

The chain joins TRBV5-1 to TRBJ1-4; 7 nucleotides agree with TRBD1. This CDR3 contains 19 residues. Germline V gene sequence: CDR1 SGHRS, CDR2 YFSETQ. V shed 0 bases, J shed 0 bases, and the junction held 11 bases outside the gene matches. The CDR3 bases are TGCGCCAGCAGCTTGGGGGTGACAGGGAGTTCAACAACTAATGAAAAACTGTTTTTT. It specifies CASSLGVTGSSTTNEKLFF.

The chain links TRBV9 to TRBJ2-2; no firm D call. V was trimmed by 4 bases and J by 5 bases, leaving 18 bases between them. The length of the CDR3 is 16 residues. Germline assignment: CDR1 SGDLS and CDR2 YYNGEE. The CDR3 sequence: CASSRRWAAGTGELFF. The CDR3 coding sequence is TGTGCCAGCAGCAGACGCTGGGCCGCCGGTACCGGGGAGCTGTTTTTT.

The rearrangement joins TRBV24-1 to TRBJ2-2, with D possibly matching TRBD1 (6 bases). This CDR3 has 12 amino acids. Germline lookup yields CDR1 KGHDR and CDR2 SFDVKD. The V and J ends lost 10 bases and 1 base respectively, with 6 bases between them. The CDR3 loop reads CATTGNTGELFF. The CDR3 nucleotides are TGTGCCACGACAGGGAACACCGGGGAGCTGTTTTTT.

CDR3 residues: CASSRRRDQETQYF. DNA for the CDR3: TGTGCCAGCAGCCGAAGGCGGGACCAAGAGACCCAGTACTTC. The chain carries TRBV3-1 (or the pseudogene TRBV3-2) and TRBJ2-5; maybe TRBD2 (5 bases). Germline lookup yields CDR1 LGHDT and CDR2 YNNKEL (reference sequence). The CDR3 is 14 residues long. Between the trimmed V and J ends, which lost 4 bases and 0 bases, there was a span of 9 bases.

The chain joins TRBV30 to TRBJ1-2; D perhaps matches TRBD1 (6 bases). Germline loops: CDR1 GTSNPN, CDR2 SVGIG (reference sequence). CDR3 length equals 12 residues. CDR3 in amino acids: CAAGGAFDGYTF. CDR3 bases: TGTGCGGCGGGGGGGGCGTTTGATGGCTACACCTTC.

This clone has only a few counts. The CDR3 reads CASSVTGGNNSPLHF. CDR3 DNA sequence: TGTGCCAGCAGTGTAACCGGGGGGAATAATTCACCCCTCCACTTT. V and J are TRBV25-1 and TRBJ1-6; tentative D call: TRBD1 (5 bases). CDR3 length equals 15 residues. The V gene lost 4 bases and the J gene lost 5 bases, with 12 bases spanning the gap. Germline V lookup: CDR1 MGHDK, CDR2 SYGVNS.

The genes are TRBV6-2 or TRBV6-3 and TRBJ2-7; 7 bases are a match to TRBD2. V was clipped by 5 bases and J by 2 bases; unmatched bases: 3. From germline, CDR1 is MNHEY and CDR2 SVGEGT. This CDR3 region has 13 residues. CDR3: CASSVLAPYEQYF. The CDR3, as DNA: TGTGCCAGCAGTGTACTAGCGCCCTACGAGCAGTACTTC.

The chain is built from TRBV20-1 and TRBJ2-5; maybe TRBD1 (6 bases). V was pared by 3 bases and J by 5 bases, with 19 bases between. The CDR3 loop spans 15 amino acids. Germline lookup yields CDR1 DFQATT and CDR2 SNEGSKA (reference sequence). CDR3 residues: CSASGGFTGSETQYF. The CDR3 DNA reads as TGCAGTGCTAGTGGGGGTTTTACAGGGTCCGAGACCCAGTACTTC.

V and J are TRBV3-1 (or the pseudogene TRBV3-2) and TRBJ2-1; possibly TRBD2 for D (5 bases). Germline V gene data show CDR1 as LGHDT and CDR2 as YNNKEL (reference sequence). The V end was cut by 6 bases, the J end by 12 bases, with 21 bases between. The CDR3 consists of 14 residues. In nucleotides, the CDR3 is TGTGCCAGCAGTATCCGTATCGGGGTTATCGGGCAGTTCTTC. The encoded protein is CASSIRIGVIGQFF.

The chain recombines TRBV7-8 with TRBJ2-7, with D unresolved. Germline values: CDR1 SGHVS, CDR2 FQNEAQ. The CDR3 contains 11 residues. Trimming took 5 bases from V and 3 from J, leaving 5 bases between them. The CDR3 is CASSAYYEQYF. The CDR3 DNA sequence: TGTGCCAGCAGCGCCTACTACGAGCAGTACTTC.

Comments on this clone: This sample includes further DNA sequences coding for the same CDR3. The V call is TRBV30, the J call TRBJ1-6; D gene ambiguous. Trimming took off 1 base at V and 5 bases at J, with 6 bases between the two ends. Looked up from germline, CDR1 is GTSNPN and CDR2 is SVGIG (reference sequence). The CDR3 extends over 13 amino acids. The CDR3 loop is CAWSEEDNSPLHF. CDR3 nucleotides: TGTGCCTGGAGTGAAGAGGATAATTCACCCCTCCACTTT.